This T cell receptor (beta chain) derives from a study of T cell repertoires in cytomegalovirus infection. In TCRdb, the reads were re-called with MiXCR into one record per CDR3 protein. The sample shows over 150,000 distinct CDR3 sequences, roughly 15% of them seen only once. This CDR3 is 15 amino acids long. Trimming stripped 3 bases from V and 1 base from J, with 12 bases between. This rearrangement joins TRBV12-3 or TRBV12-4 to TRBJ1-1; tentative D call: TRBD1 (5 bases). The specimen was CD8+ T cells from PBMCs. This receptor was obtained from a human donor in good health (CMV status not recorded). Some clones in this sample may be carry-over from other donors' samples. The DNA for the CDR3 is TGTGCCAGCAGTTTCGCTCGGGGCTCGAACACTGAAGCTTTCTTT. Amino acids: CASSFARGSNTEAFF.